This T cell receptor (beta chain) is drawn from a study of CD8+ T cells in alopecia areata. Sorting from PBMCs produced CD4+ and CD8+ T cells. cDNA reverse transcribed from extracted RNA served as the sequencing template. The assay was immunoSEQ multiplex PCR, and TCRdb's table has in-frame clones only and misses some. Of roughly 75,000 clones listed, 55% to 65% are singletons. Germline CDR1 MGHRA, CDR2 YSYEKL. The CDR3 is 16 residues long. V shed 1 base and J 1 base; nucleotides not matched to a gene: 5. Specimen: CD8+ T cells sorted from blood, collected at week 0. The chain recombines TRBV4-1 with TRBJ2-7; 9 bases align to TRBD2. The clonotype originates from a human donor with alopecia areata. The CDR3 spells CASSQASSGGSYEQYF. CDR3 nucleotide sequence: TGCGCCAGCAGCCAAGCCTCGAGCGGGGGGTCCTACGAGCAGTACTTC.